This T cell receptor (beta chain) was sequenced during a study of CXCR3-negative and CXCR3-positive naive CD8 T cells. Study-level findings and limits: Relative to memory CD8+ cells, whose diversity was much lower, both naive subsets had comparably high diversity. Across naive subsets, surface CD5 expression was comparable, and TCR strength was inferred from properties of the TRB CDR3. Naive cells, whether CXCR3-negative or CXCR3-positive, had similar TRBV-TRBJ usage, while memory cells differed.

As for this clonotype: What it binds is unknown.

The study sorted every CD8+ T cell subset in triplicate at 250,000 to 300,000 cells each. 5' RACE that incorporated UMI labels was used to prepare the TRB cDNA libraries. Reanalyzing the 5' RACE reads, TCRdb keeps one entry per CDR3 protein, without DNA. The repertoire table contains fewer than 60,000 distinct CDR3 sequences. The V gene's germline CDR1 is SEHNR and CDR2 FQNEAQ (reference sequence). CDR3 size: 15 residues. V gene TRBV7-9 combines with J gene TRBJ2-1; the TCRdb D gene call, TRBD1, has no DNA to confirm it. The sequence was obtained from a human donor in good health. Some clones in this sample may be carry-over from other donors' samples. Sequencing used memory CD8+ T cells from blood. The CDR3 is CASSLRGASYNEQFF.